These 21 T cell receptor beta chains came from one sample sequenced in a study of cytomegalovirus exposure and HLA in healthy donors. TCRdb keeps only in-frame clones here, not all; method: immunoSEQ multiplex PCR. The sample holds about 110,000 clones, less than 90% seen once. Sequencing input: PBMCs. The receptors originated from a young woman in good health and CMV-seropositive.

The table lists this clone with a count of one. The chain joins TRBV5-6 to TRBJ2-3; the match to TRBD1 covers 7 bases. The CDR3 contains 15 residues. CDR1 and CDR2 from the germline V gene are SGHDT and YYEEEE. V gave up 0 bases and J gave up 2 bases; unmatched junction bases: 3. CDR3 DNA: TGTGCCAGCAGCTTGGAAGGGACAGCCACAGATACGCAGTATTTT. This sequence encodes CASSLEGTATDTQYF. Full variable domain (missing parts from reference TRBV5-6 and TRBJ2-3): DAGVTQSPTHLIKTRGQQVTLRCSPKSGHDTVSWYQQALGQGPQFIFQYYEEEERQRGNFPDRFSGHQFPNYSSELNVNALLLGDSALYLCASSLEGTATDTQYFGPGTRLTVL.

The chain combines TRBV28 with TRBJ1-1, with a possible D match to TRBD1 (6 bases). CDR1 MDHEN and CDR2 SYDVKM come from the germline V gene. The germline V and J ends were trimmed by 6 bases and 1 base, with 15 bases remaining between them. The CDR3 covers 15 residues. CDR3 in DNA: TGTGCCAGCAGGTCCGACAGGCGAACGAACACTGAAGCTTTCTTT. It translates to CASRSDRRTNTEAFF.

The CDR3: CASSGGTDSPRDTGELFF. The CDR3 nucleotides read TGTGCCAGCAGTGGGGGGACAGACTCACCCCGGGACACCGGGGAGCTGTTTTTT. The rearrangement uses TRBV6-1 and TRBJ2-2; 7 bases match TRBD1. Unmatched junction bases numbered 14, after V lost 4 bases and J lost 3 bases. The germline CDR1 and CDR2 sequences are MNHNS and SASEGT. This CDR3 comprises 18 residues.

This clone showed up just once. This sequence joins TRBV6-5 and TRBJ1-1; a weak D match, TRBD1 (5 bases). The CDR3 has 14 residues. Germline lookup yields CDR1 MNHEY and CDR2 SVGAGI. Between the trimmed V and J ends, which lost 0 bases and 4 bases, there was a span of 9 bases. CDR3 amino acids: CASSYSWGGTEAFF. In nucleotides, the CDR3 is TGTGCCAGCAGTTACTCTTGGGGCGGCACTGAAGCTTTCTTT.

This sequence joins TRBV5-4 and TRBJ2-1; 7 nucleotides match TRBD2. The CDR3 has 14 amino acids. Germline V gene sequence: CDR1 SGHNT, CDR2 YYREEE (reference sequence). With V trimmed by 3 bases and J by 6 bases, 6 bases remained unmatched. The CDR3: CASSSGLPGNEQFF. Written as DNA, the CDR3 is TGTGCCAGCAGCTCGGGACTACCGGGCAATGAGCAGTTCTTC.

The chain combines TRBV5-1 with TRBJ2-6, with 8 bases lining up with TRBD2. CDR1 and CDR2 from the germline V gene are SGHRS and YFSETQ. This CDR3 contains 18 residues. The junction had 9 bases not matched to a gene; V was cut back by 2 bases and J by 2 bases. CDR3 loop: CASSFNPGGLAGANVLTF. In DNA form, the CDR3 reads TGCGCCAGCAGCTTTAACCCGGGGGGGCTGGCTGGGGCCAACGTCCTGACTTTC.

The genes are TRBV7-2 and TRBJ2-3, with 13 bases identical to TRBD2. Trimming removed 5 bases from V and 5 bases from J; junction bases left unmatched: 4. Germline V CDR1 and CDR2: SGHTA, FQGNSA. There are 15 residues in the CDR3. The CDR3 spells CASSTTSGGQDTQYF. The CDR3 DNA is TGTGCCAGCAGCACGACTAGCGGGGGGCAAGATACGCAGTATTTT.

The chain couples TRBV5-4 to TRBJ1-1, with a tentative D call TRBD1 (5 bases). V was trimmed by 4 bases and J by 2 bases, leaving 15 bases between them. The CDR3 is 15 amino acids. Germline-derived CDR1 and CDR2 are SGHNT and YYREEE (reference sequence). The CDR3 sequence is CASSRPGWGNTEAFF. The CDR3 nucleotides are TGTGCCAGCAGCCGCCCTGGGTGGGGCAACACTGAAGCTTTCTTT.

Only a few counts were recorded for this clone. The genes are TRBV19 and TRBJ1-6, with 8 bases identical to TRBD1. In germline, CDR1 is LNHDA, CDR2 SQIVND (reference sequence). The CDR3 has 17 residues. V gave up 4 bases and J gave up 9 bases; unmatched junction bases: 14. The CDR3: CASSNSVTTGETSPLHF. As DNA, the CDR3 is TGTGCCAGTAGTAATAGCGTCACGACAGGGGAGACTTCACCCCTCCACTTT.

This clone was recorded once. The gene calls are TRBV28 and TRBJ1-5, with 7 bases fitting TRBD1. CDR1 MDHEN and CDR2 SYDVKM come from the germline V gene. After removal of 7 bases from V and 1 base from J, the junction contained 7 bases not matched to a gene. This CDR3 region has 15 residues. The CDR3 sequence is CASILLDRSNQPQHF. For the CDR3, the DNA is TGTGCCAGCATCCTCTTGGACAGGAGCAATCAGCCCCAGCATTTT.

The gene calls are TRBV5-6 and TRBJ2-1; D gene uncertain. This CDR3 comprises 15 residues. Germline V gene sequence: CDR1 SGHDT, CDR2 YYEEEE. With 1 base removed from V and 2 bases from J, the gap between germline ends came to 10 bases. CDR3: CASSLSVNPYNEQFF. CDR3 in DNA: TGTGCCAGCAGCTTGTCGGTCAACCCCTACAATGAGCAGTTCTTC.

The V gene is TRBV29-1, the J gene TRBJ1-2; 7 bases match TRBD1. CDR1 and CDR2 (germline): SQVTM, ANQGSEA. This CDR3 comprises 15 residues. The V gene end was trimmed by 1 base and the J gene end by 4 bases; junction bases not matched to a gene: 9. Here the CDR3 DNA reads TGCAGCGTTGAAGGCAAGACAGGGAATGGCTATGGCTACACCTTC. This codes for CSVEGKTGNGYGYTF.

The chain links TRBV29-1 to TRBJ2-1; 7 bases map to TRBD2. Germline V gene data show CDR1 as SQVTM and CDR2 as ANQGSEA. The CDR3 totals 14 residues. V gave up 3 bases and J gave up 9 bases; unmatched junction bases: 11. The CDR3 coding sequence is TGCAGCGTTGAGGCAGGAGCGGGGTATAGTGAGCAGTTCTTC. Its translation is CSVEAGAGYSEQFF.

In DNA, the CDR3 is TGTGCCAGCTCACCCTGGGACAGTCACGAGCAGTACTTC. It is translated as CASSPWDSHEQYF. This chain links TRBV18 with TRBJ2-7; 7 nucleotides agree with TRBD1. Per the germline V gene, CDR1 is KGHSH and CDR2 is LQKENI. This CDR3 contains 13 residues. The V and J ends lost 3 bases and 5 bases, in that order; junction bases with no gene match: 4. Full variable domain (outside the CDR3, taken from reference TRBV18 and TRBJ2-7): NAGVMQNPRHLVRRRGQEARLRCSPMKGHSHVYWYRQLPEEGLKFMVYLQKENIIDESGMPKERFSAEFPKEGPSILRIQQVVRGDSAAYFCASSPWDSHEQYFGPGTRLTVT.

Written as DNA, the CDR3 is TGTGCCAGCAGCGATTTGGACAGGGGGCCATCGCCCCAGCATTTT. It specifies CASSDLDRGPSPQHF. The V call is TRBV5-4, the J call TRBJ1-5; 11 positions agree with TRBD1. After removal of 4 bases from V and 9 bases from J, the junction contained 9 bases not matched to a gene. The CDR3 loop spans 15 amino acids. From germline, CDR1 is SGHNT and CDR2 YYREEE (reference sequence).

This chain links TRBV7-9 with TRBJ1-3; the D gene is possibly TRBD1 (5 bases). From germline, CDR1 is SEHNR and CDR2 FQNEAQ (reference sequence). V lost 3 bases to trimming and J lost 4 bases, with 10 bases between them. This CDR3 has 14 amino acids. The CDR3 bases are TGTGCCAGCAGCTTCGGGACTTCGGGAAACACCATATATTTT. Translated: CASSFGTSGNTIYF.

This clone was recorded once. This sequence joins TRBV25-1 and TRBJ1-6; D not certain. Trimming shortened V by 5 bases and J by 10 bases, and 24 bases separated the two germline ends. The CDR3 has 17 amino acids. CDR1 and CDR2 (germline): MGHDK, SYGVNS. CDR3 nucleotides: TGTGCCAGCAGTTCCCCGGTGGCGGCTGGGTTTGGGTCACCCCTCCACTTT. Translated: CASSSPVAAGFGSPLHF.

V gene TRBV10-3 combines with J gene TRBJ1-2; TRBD1 might be the D (6 bases). Germline V gene lookup returns CDR1 ENHRY and CDR2 SYGVKD. The CDR3 runs to 14 residues. Trimming cost V 0 bases and J 4 bases, with 9 bases left between them. The CDR3 bases are TGTGCCATCAGTGAGTCTGGACAGCTCTATGGCTACACCTTC. This encodes CAISESGQLYGYTF.

This sequence joins TRBV7-9 and TRBJ1-4, with 7 positions matching TRBD1. V lost 5 bases, J lost 0 bases, and 3 bases stayed unmatched. The CDR3 is 15 amino acids. Germline CDR1 and CDR2: SEHNR and FQNEAQ (reference sequence). CDR3 nucleotide sequence: TGTGCCAGCAGCACGGGGACAGCAACTAATGAAAAACTGTTTTTT. Protein sequence: CASSTGTATNEKLFF.

The chain couples TRBV4-3 to TRBJ2-1; 8 bases align to TRBD2. V trimming: 3 bases; J trimming: 2 bases; junction bases outside the gene matches: 9. Germline V gene sequence: CDR1 LGHNA, CDR2 YSLEER. This CDR3 is built from 17 residues. The CDR3 spells CASSQAHGGAPYNEQFF. DNA for the CDR3: TGCGCCAGCAGCCAGGCACACGGGGGGGCCCCCTACAATGAGCAGTTCTTC.

The chain employs TRBV9 and TRBJ2-3; 8 bases map to TRBD1. V was pared by 0 bases and J by 2 bases, with 5 bases of the junction left unmatched. This CDR3 spans 16 amino acids. CDR1 is SGDLS, CDR2 YYNGEE, per germline. CDR3 DNA: TGTGCCAGCAGCGTAGAGGCAGGGGGCTCCACAGATACGCAGTATTTT. Its protein product is CASSVEAGGSTDTQYF.